This T cell receptor (beta chain) derives from a study of identical twins. The V segment lost 1 base and the J segment 1 base; nucleotides outside the gene matches: 2. The CDR3 contains 15 residues. Per germline, CDR1 KGHSH and CDR2 LQKENI. Regarding this clonotype: Its antigen is unidentified.

General study results and limits: In monozygotic twins, models underestimated the sharing of out-of-frame TCR alpha. Out-of-frame alpha sequences common to twins exhibited a surplus of low generation probability.

Template switching added a universal primer binding site, and final cDNA carried unique molecular identifiers. TCRdb redid the calling of the 5' RACE reads with MiXCR, one entry per CDR3 protein. The table has roughly 710,000 distinct CDR3 sequences, approximately 6.1% seen once. The chain recombines TRBV18 with TRBJ2-5, with 8 bases fitting TRBD2. What was sequenced was naive T cells sorted from blood. The sequence was obtained from a young man in good health. This CDR3 is CASSPRSGIQETQYF. The CDR3 coding sequence is TGTGCCAGCTCACCACGTAGCGGGATCCAAGAGACCCAGTACTTC.